This TCR beta chain is from a study of blood T cells in healthy people across ages. Study-wide findings and caveats: Possibly confounding the expanded clonotype changes was the fact that donor CMV status was unknown.

Isolation recovered at least 6.5 million PBMCs from every sample. Each sample provided at least 6 micrograms of extracted total RNA. Concerning this clonotype itself: What it recognizes is unknown.

Germline V gives CDR1 SGHRS, CDR2 YFSETQ. V lost 4 bases to trimming and J lost 0 bases; unmatched junction nucleotides: 9. The CDR3 has 16 amino acids. Primers used in a second PCR of roughly 7 to 12 cycles were a sample-barcoded 5' primer and a J-beta primer mix. TCRdb passed the 5' RACE reads through MiXCR, listing each CDR3 protein once. The sample holds nearly 1 million distinct CDR3 sequences, just over 50% seen once. This receptor was identified in a woman aged 55-70 years in good health. Sequencing used blood. V and J are TRBV5-1 and TRBJ2-7; 8 bases are a match to TRBD1. This CDR3 is CASSKPGQDSSYEQYF. CDR3 sequence (DNA): TGCGCCAGCAGCAAACCGGGACAGGATAGCTCCTACGAGCAGTACTTC.